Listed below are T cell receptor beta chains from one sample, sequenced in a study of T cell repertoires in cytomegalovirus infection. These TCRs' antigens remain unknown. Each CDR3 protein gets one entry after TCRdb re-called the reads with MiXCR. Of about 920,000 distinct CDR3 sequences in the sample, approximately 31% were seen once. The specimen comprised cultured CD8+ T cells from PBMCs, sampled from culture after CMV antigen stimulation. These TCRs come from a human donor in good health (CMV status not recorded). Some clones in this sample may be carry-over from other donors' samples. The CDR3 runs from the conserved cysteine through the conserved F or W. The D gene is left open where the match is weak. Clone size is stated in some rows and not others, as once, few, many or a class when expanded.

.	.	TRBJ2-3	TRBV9	TGTGCCAGCAGCGTCCCCATGACATCTGCTAGCACAGATACGCAGTATTTT	CASSVPMTSASTDTQYF
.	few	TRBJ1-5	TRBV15	TGTGCCGTCTCTGAGGGGGTCAATCAGCCCCAGCATTTT	CAVSEGVNQPQHF
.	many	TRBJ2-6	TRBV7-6	TGTGCCAGCAGCTTAGGAGGGATCGGGGCCAACGTCCTGACTTTC	CASSLGGIGANVLTF
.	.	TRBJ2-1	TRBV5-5	TGTGCCAGCAGCCTGTTATACGACAATGAGCAGTTCTTC	CASSLLYDNEQFF
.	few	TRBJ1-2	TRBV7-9	TGTGCCAGCAGCTTATACAGTAACCTTGAACGGGGCTACACCTTC	CASSLYSNLERGYTF
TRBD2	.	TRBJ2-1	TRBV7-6	TGTGCCAGCAGCGGAAGCGGGGGTCCGTACAATGAGCAGTTCTTC	CASSGSGGPYNEQFF
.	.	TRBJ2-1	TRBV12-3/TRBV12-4	TGTGCCAGCAGTTTATCGATAGACGCCCTTTACAATGAGCAGTTCTTC	CASSLSIDALYNEQFF
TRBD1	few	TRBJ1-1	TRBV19	TGTGCCAGTAGGGGACAGGCTCCGTTGAACACTGAAGCTTTCTTT	CASRGQAPLNTEAFF
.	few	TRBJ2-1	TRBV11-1	TGTGCCAGCAGCTTAAACCCCTGGGCAGATAAGGATGAGCAGTTCTTC	CASSLNPWADKDEQFF
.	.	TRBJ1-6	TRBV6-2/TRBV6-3	TGTGCCAGCAGTTACGACCGGGACTCGAGCTCCTATAATTCACCCCTCCACTTT	CASSYDRDSSSYNSPLHF
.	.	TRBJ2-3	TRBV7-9	TGTGCCAGCAGCTTAGCCTCTTTTAAGGGACCGATCACAGATACGCAGTATTTT	CASSLASFKGPITDTQYF
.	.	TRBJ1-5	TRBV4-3	TGCGCCAGCAGCCGAGATCTTGGTGCCGACATTCAGCCCCAGCATTTT	CASSRDLGADIQPQHF
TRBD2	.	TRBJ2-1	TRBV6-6	TGTGCCAGCAGTTACCCCCGCGGGGGGGCCAGGGAGCAGTTCTTC	CASSYPRGGAREQFF
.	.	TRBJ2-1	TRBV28	TGTGCCAGCAGTTCTTTCGGGGCAGTATCCTACAATGAGCAGTTCTTC	CASSSFGAVSYNEQFF
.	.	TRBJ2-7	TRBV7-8	TGTGCCAGCAGCTTAGCCCAGGATGAGCAGTACTTC	CASSLAQDEQYF
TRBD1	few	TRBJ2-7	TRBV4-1	TGCGCCAGCAGCCAAGAGGGGACAGGGGGAACCTCCTACGAGCAGTACTTC	CASSQEGTGGTSYEQYF
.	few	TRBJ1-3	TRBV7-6	TGTGCCAGCAGCTTAGCATCGGTGGAAAACACCATATATTTT	CASSLASVENTIYF
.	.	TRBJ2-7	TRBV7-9	TGTGCCAGCAGCTTAGATTTGTCACCAGGGGCCTACGAGCAGTACTTC	CASSLDLSPGAYEQYF
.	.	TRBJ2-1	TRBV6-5	TGTGCCAGCAGTTACTCGATGGAGCAGTTCTTC	CASSYSMEQFF
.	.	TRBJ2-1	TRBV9	TGTGCCAGCAGCGTAGCGGTGCTACTCGGTGGGACCAAGAGATACAATGAGCAGTTCTTC	CASSVAVLLGGTKRYNEQFF
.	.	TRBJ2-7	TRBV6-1	TGTGCCGGCAGTTACACCGGGGGCAACGAGCAGTACTTC	CAGSYTGGNEQYF
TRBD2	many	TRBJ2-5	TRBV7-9	TGTGCCAGCAGCGAAAGACTAGCGGGGAGGGTTGAGACCCAGTACTTC	CASSERLAGRVETQYF
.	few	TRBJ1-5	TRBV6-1	TGTGCCAGCAGCCCCCGGGACGGGATCGACAATCAGCCCCAGCATTTT	CASSPRDGIDNQPQHF
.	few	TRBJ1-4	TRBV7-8	TGTGCCAGCAGCTTAGCGCCTCAGGGAAGATTGTTTTTT	CASSLAPQGRLFF
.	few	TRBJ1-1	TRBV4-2	TGTGCCAGCAGCCAAGACCAGCTGGAGGGGAGGACTGAAGCTTTCTTT	CASSQDQLEGRTEAFF
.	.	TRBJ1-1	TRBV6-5	TGTGCCAGCAGTTACTCTTGGGGGGCCTCGAACACTGAAGCTTTCTTT	CASSYSWGASNTEAFF
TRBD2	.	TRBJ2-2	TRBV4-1	TGCGCCAGCAGCCGCCCGGGACTAGCGGAGCTCGCGAACACCGGGGAGCTGTTTTTT	CASSRPGLAELANTGELFF
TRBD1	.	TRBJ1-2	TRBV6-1	TGTGCCAACAGGGAACAGGGGATGAACGGCTACACCTTC	CANREQGMNGYTF
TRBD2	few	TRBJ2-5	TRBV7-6	TGTGCCAGCAGCCCTCCCGGTAGCGGGGAAGAGACCCAGTACTTC	CASSPPGSGEETQYF
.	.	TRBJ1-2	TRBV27	TGTGCCAGCAGTCTTTACTACTCGGAGAAGGGTGGCTACACCTTC	CASSLYYSEKGGYTF
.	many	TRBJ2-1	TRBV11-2	TGTGCCAGCAGACACCGGTTAGGGACATATGACAATGAGCAGTTCTTC	CASRHRLGTYDNEQFF
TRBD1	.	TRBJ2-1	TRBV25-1	TGTGCCAGCAGTGCCCGACAGGGTCTTAGGAATGAGCAGTTCTTC	CASSARQGLRNEQFF
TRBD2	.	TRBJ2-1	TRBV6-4	TGTGCCAGCAGTCTAACTAGCGGGGTTACCAATGAGCAGTTCTTC	CASSLTSGVTNEQFF
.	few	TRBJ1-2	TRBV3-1	TGTGCCAGCAGCCATAACTGGGAGTGGAGGGACTATGGCTACACCTTC	CASSHNWEWRDYGYTF
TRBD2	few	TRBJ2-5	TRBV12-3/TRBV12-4	TGTGCCAGCAGTTTAGCGGGGGGCGGGGGGGCCGAAGAGACCCAGTACTTC	CASSLAGGGGAEETQYF